A single sample is the source of the 32 T cell receptor beta chains below, sequenced in a study of T cell clonality in common variable immunodeficiency. No antigen has been assigned to these receptors. TCRdb's table, derived via immunoSEQ multiplex PCR, lists solely in-frame clones and lacks some. There are about 21,000 clones in the sample, none observed a single time. Findings and caveats of the study: Fewer deletions and N-nucleotide insertions were reportedly seen in common variable immunodeficiency TCR beta sequences.

The sequenced sample consisted of peripheral blood mononuclear cells. The receptors originated from a human donor with common variable immunodeficiency.

A few counts support this clone. The DNA ends 3 residues before the CDR3 does, and the rest of the CDR3 is filled in from the germline J gene. The genes are TRBV19 and TRBJ2-2; TRBD2 matches 10 bases. The ends lost 6 bases at V and 2 bases at J; junction bases unmatched: 9. The length of the CDR3 is 17 residues. Germline V gene data show CDR1 as LNHDA and CDR2 as SQIVND (reference sequence). CDR3 amino acids: CASRRSGGAKNTGELFF. The sequenced CDR3 bases are TGTGCCAGTAGGCGAAGCGGGGGGGCAAAAAACACCGGGGAG.

This clone was counted a few times. The read gets to within 3 residues of the CDR3 end, and the germline J gene fills in the rest. V is TRBV18 and J is TRBJ2-7; no firm D call. Trimming took off 3 bases at V and 2 bases at J, with 11 bases between the two ends. This CDR3 comprises 14 residues. CDR1 is KGHSH and CDR2 is LQKENI in the germline V gene. CDR3 bases read: TGTGCCAGCTCACCTTCGACTCGCCCCTACGAG. It is translated as CASSPSTRPYE. The full-length CDR3 reads as CASSPSTRPYEQYF.

Turning to this clone: From the germline J gene comes the end of the CDR3, since the read stops 3 residues before it. The chain uses TRBV7-2 and TRBJ2-2, with 12 nucleotides matching TRBD2. Losses at the gene ends were 11 bases for V and 3 bases for J; bases not matched to a gene: 4. The CDR3 runs to 14 residues. The germline V gene has CDR1 SGHTA and CDR2 FQGNSA. This CDR3 reads CAVRLAGDTGELFF. The sequenced part of the CDR3 DNA is TGTGCCGTAAGACTAGCGGGAGACACCGGGGAG.

This clone was seen more than once but under ten times. The CDR3 end is not reached by the read, which stops 3 residues before it; the germline J gene fills it in. This chain uses TRBV7-2 with TRBJ1-5, with D tentatively TRBD1 (5 bases). The CDR3 runs to 15 residues. Trimming shortened V by 2 bases and J by 6 bases, and 14 bases separated the two germline ends. Per the germline V gene, CDR1 is SGHTA and CDR2 is FQGNSA. The sequenced part of the CDR3 DNA is TGTGCCAGCAGCTTATCCGGGGGAGAGGGTCAGCCC. Protein product: CASSLSGGEGQP. From start to end, the CDR3 is CASSLSGGEGQPQHF.

Turning to this clone: The read terminates 3 residues ahead of where the CDR3 ends, so the germline J gene completes it. The rearrangement joins TRBV7-2 to TRBJ2-7; no reliable D call. This CDR3 contains 15 residues. V was shortened by 1 base and J by 4 bases, with 14 bases between the two germline ends. In germline, CDR1 is SGHTA, CDR2 FQGNSA. The CDR3 loop reads CASSLGRLDRYEQYF. CDR3 bases read: TGTGCCAGCAGCTTAGGCAGGCTTGACCGTTACGAG.

Only a few counts were recorded for this clone. Coverage ceases 3 residues before the CDR3 finishes, and the germline J gene fills in the end. V usage is TRBV18 and J usage is TRBJ1-5, with 7 bases aligning to TRBD1. V was clipped by 3 bases and J by 7 bases; unmatched bases: 9. In germline, CDR1 is KGHSH, CDR2 LQKENI. The CDR3 runs 15 residues. CDR3 region: CASSPSKEGAQPQHF. CDR3 bases read: TGTGCCAGCTCACCGAGCAAGGAGGGGGCGCAGCCC.

Details on this clone: The DNA ends 3 residues before the CDR3 does, and the rest of the CDR3 is filled in from the germline J gene. The chain links TRBV6-2 or TRBV6-3 to TRBJ2-5; 12 bases map to TRBD1. The length of the CDR3 is 15 residues. Germline V gene sequence: CDR1 MNHEY, CDR2 SVGEGT. V shed 6 bases, J shed 6 bases, and the junction held 8 bases outside the gene matches. The sequenced CDR3 bases are TGTGCCAGCAGACCCGGGACAGGGGGCAGAAAGACC. It specifies CASRPGTGGRKT. The CDR3 in its entirety is CASRPGTGGRKTQYF.

This clone was observed a handful of times. The read finishes 3 residues shy of the CDR3 end, and the germline J gene is used to complete it. The rearrangement links TRBV19 to TRBJ2-7; maybe TRBD1 (6 bases). Trimming took off 3 bases at V and 5 bases at J, with 11 bases between the two ends. Germline values: CDR1 LNHDA, CDR2 SQIVND (reference sequence). The CDR3 contains 13 residues. The DNA read from the CDR3 is TGTGCCAGTAGTATGGTACAGGGCCACGAG. This translates into CASSMVQGHE. The entire CDR3 reads CASSMVQGHEQYF.

As concerns this clone: The read halts 3 residues ahead of the CDR3 end, with the missing end drawn from the germline J gene. V and J are TRBV18 and TRBJ2-1; 11 nucleotides match TRBD2. Germline V CDR1 and CDR2: KGHSH, LQKENI. V shed 3 bases, J shed 8 bases, and the junction held 6 bases outside the gene matches. The CDR3 loop spans 15 amino acids. CDR3 DNA (partial): TGTGCCAGCTCACCTGGGACTAGCGGCCGCGATGAG. It specifies CASSPGTSGRDE. The whole CDR3 reads CASSPGTSGRDEQFF.

This clone has a handful of counts. The read terminates 3 residues before the CDR3 end, so the remaining end is supplied by the germline J gene. This chain connects TRBV6-2 or TRBV6-3 to TRBJ1-4, with TRBD1 identical over 7 bases. Trimming took 7 bases from V and 6 from J; bases not matched to a gene: 5. CDR3 length: 13 amino acids. Germline CDR1 reads MNHEY; CDR2 reads SVGEGT. CDR3 DNA (partial): TGTGCCAGCAAGAAGACAGGGTATGAAAAA. This sequence encodes CASKKTGYEK. The CDR3, in full, reads CASKKTGYEKLFF.

This clone was recorded a few times. The read ends 3 residues before the CDR3 terminus; that terminus is restored from the germline J gene. The chain joins TRBV19 to TRBJ2-1; D is unresolved. V was cut by 5 bases and J by 6 bases, with 11 bases left in between. The CDR3 consists of 13 residues. Germline V CDR1 and CDR2: LNHDA, SQIVND (reference sequence). The covered CDR3 bases are TGTGCCAGTAGTGTTTCCCCATCCAATGAG. Translated, it gives CASSVSPSNE. The full CDR3 protein is CASSVSPSNEQFF.

This clone turned up a few times. The sequence runs out 3 residues before the end of the CDR3; the remainder is reconstructed from the germline J gene. This sequence joins TRBV7-2 and TRBJ2-5, with TRBD2 as a possible D gene (5 bases). Trimming left V 1 base short and J 6 bases short, with 12 bases between. CDR3 length: 14 amino acids. Germline CDR1 and CDR2: SGHTA and FQGNSA. The part of the CDR3 DNA that was read is TGTGCCAGCAGCTTAGGAGGGCGCGGGCAGACC. This sequence encodes CASSLGGRGQT. The entire CDR3 sequence reads CASSLGGRGQTQYF.

This clone was seen more than once but under ten times. CDR3 DNA (partial): TGTGCCAGCAGTGAGACAGGGGGGACCGGGGAG. Translation: CASSETGGTGE. The CDR3 in full is CASSETGGTGELFF. The chain couples TRBV6-1 to TRBJ2-2; 9 positions agree with TRBD1. Coverage ceases 3 residues before the CDR3 finishes, and the germline J gene fills in the end. Germline CDR1 is MNHNS and CDR2 is SASEGT. The CDR3 is 14 residues long. J was trimmed by 5 bases and V by 3 bases; bases with no gene match: 1.

Points on this clone: The DNA ends 3 residues before the CDR3 does, and the rest of the CDR3 is filled in from the germline J gene. The chain combines TRBV6-2 or TRBV6-3 with TRBJ2-7; possible D gene TRBD2, 5 bases. The V gene's germline CDR1 is MNHEY and CDR2 SVGEGT. This CDR3 spans 11 amino acids. Trimming pared 7 bases from V and 6 bases from J, leaving 10 bases between. The sequenced CDR3 bases are TGTGCCAGCACCCGGGGAATCGAG. It codes for CASTRGIE. The whole CDR3 is CASTRGIEQYF.

This clone came up a few times. Read data end 3 residues before the CDR3 end; the end is taken from the germline J gene. The rearrangement links TRBV19 to TRBJ2-3; the match to TRBD1 covers 9 bases. The germline gives CDR1 LNHDA, CDR2 SQIVND (reference sequence). J lost 1 base, V lost 6 bases, and 2 bases had no gene match. CDR3 length: 14 residues. The CDR3 loop reads CASRGQGGTDTQYF. The CDR3 bases that were read are TGTGCCAGTAGGGGACAGGGAGGCACAGATACG. The variable domain in full, completed from reference TRBV19 and TRBJ2-3, reads DGGITQSPKYLFRKEGQNVTLSCEQNLNHDAMYWYRQDPGQGLRLIYYSQIVNDFQKGDIAEGYSVSREKKESFPLTVTSAQKNPTAFYLCASRGQGGTDTQYFGPGTRLTVL.

This clone was observed a handful of times. The read finishes 3 residues shy of the CDR3 end, and the germline J gene is used to complete it. The V and J genes are TRBV19 and TRBJ2-2; maybe TRBD2 (5 bases). CDR1 and CDR2 (germline): LNHDA, SQIVND (reference sequence). The length of the CDR3 is 15 residues. V lost 7 bases and J 0 bases, leaving 12 bases between the germline ends. CDR3 DNA, as far as it was read: TGTGCCAGTATTTCGAGGACTCCGAACACCGGGGAG. It codes for CASISRTPNTGE. The entire CDR3 protein is CASISRTPNTGELFF.

About this clone itself: The sequenced fragment ends 3 residues before the CDR3 boundary, so the rest is inferred from the germline J gene. The V gene is TRBV19, the J gene TRBJ2-2; weak D call: TRBD2 (5 bases). This CDR3 is built from 16 residues. Deletions cut 3 bases from V and 4 bases from J, with 15 bases between. Looked up from germline, CDR1 is LNHDA and CDR2 is SQIVND (reference sequence). The covered CDR3 bases are TGTGCCAGTAGTATTATCGGGGAACCTCTCACCGGGGAG. Its translation is CASSIIGEPLTGE. The CDR3 in full is CASSIIGEPLTGELFF.

This clone has a handful of counts. The CDR3 end is not reached by the read, which stops 3 residues before it; the germline J gene fills it in. The rearrangement joins TRBV7-2 to TRBJ2-1; TRBD2 matches at 9 bases. J was trimmed by 7 bases and V by 2 bases; bases with no gene match: 6. Germline CDR1 reads SGHTA; CDR2 reads FQGNSA. This CDR3 has 15 residues. CDR3 DNA (partial): TGTGCCAGCAGCTTAATTCTAGCGGGGACGAATGAG. As protein: CASSLILAGTNE. The CDR3, in full, reads CASSLILAGTNEQFF.

About this clone itself: The DNA ends 3 residues before the CDR3 does, and the rest of the CDR3 is filled in from the germline J gene. V is TRBV19 and J is TRBJ2-7; 8 nucleotides agree with TRBD2. CDR1 is LNHDA and CDR2 is SQIVND in the germline V gene (reference sequence). V shed 6 bases and J 1 base; nucleotides not matched to a gene: 11. The CDR3 consists of 16 residues. The CDR3 is CASSPRGGRESYEQYF. Incomplete CDR3 DNA: TGTGCCAGTAGCCCCCGGGGGGGCAGGGAGTCCTACGAG.

This clone occurred a few times. The observed sequence ends 3 residues before the CDR3 terminus, with the missing tail filled in from the germline J gene. This sequence joins TRBV6-4 and TRBJ1-6; 11 nucleotides line up with TRBD1. CDR1 and CDR2 (germline): MRHNA, SNTAGT. This CDR3 has 15 amino acids. The J segment lost 6 bases and the V segment lost 2 bases, leaving 0 bases of the junction unmatched. The CDR3 region is CASSDGTGGNSPLHF. The sequenced CDR3 bases are TGTGCCAGCAGTGACGGGACAGGGGGTAATTCACCC.

Regarding this clone: The read is 3 residues too short to cover the CDR3 end, so that end is filled in from the germline J gene. V is TRBV6-2 or TRBV6-3 and J is TRBJ1-6; tentative D call: TRBD1 (5 bases). The CDR3 has 13 amino acids. The V gene's germline CDR1 is MNHEY and CDR2 SVGEGT. Trimming removed 7 bases from V and 11 bases from J, with 15 bases in between. The covered CDR3 bases are TGTGCCAGCACAGCGGGGCTGAGAACACCC. The encoded protein is CASTAGLRTP. The whole CDR3 protein is CASTAGLRTPLHF.

This clone was detected ten times or more. The CDR3 extends 3 residues past the end of the read, so its final part is completed from the germline J gene. The rearrangement uses TRBV20-1 and TRBJ2-2; 9 bases align to TRBD2. With 6 bases clipped from V and 2 bases from J, the junction kept 4 bases outside the gene matches. Germline CDR1 is DFQATT and CDR2 is SNEGSKA (reference sequence). The CDR3 runs 14 residues. The CDR3 bases that were read are TGCAGTGCGGCCGGGACTAGCAACACCGGGGAG. Encoded protein: CSAAGTSNTGE. The full CDR3 is CSAAGTSNTGELFF.

This clone has only a few counts. The missing CDR3 end, 3 residues past where the read stops, is filled in from the germline J gene. V gene TRBV6-2 or TRBV6-3 combines with J gene TRBJ2-5, with 14 bases aligning to TRBD2. Germline CDR1 MNHEY, CDR2 SVGEGT. CDR3 length equals 17 residues. J gave up 5 bases and V 2 bases, and 7 bases lay outside the gene matches. This chain's CDR3 is CASSYPTSGGATETQYF. The sequenced CDR3 bases are TGTGCCAGCAGTTACCCGACTAGCGGGGGGGCCACGGAGACC.

As concerns this clone: The CDR3 end is not reached by the read, which stops 3 residues before it; the germline J gene fills it in. The chain couples TRBV18 to TRBJ2-3; TRBD1 agrees at 7 bases. Germline V lookup: CDR1 KGHSH, CDR2 LQKENI. This CDR3 spans 11 amino acids. J was trimmed by 5 bases and V by 10 bases; bases with no gene match: 3. The CDR3 loop is CATTGVDTQYF. The part of the CDR3 DNA that was read is TGTGCCACCACAGGGGTAGATACG.

A few counts support this clone. The observed sequence ends 3 residues before the CDR3 terminus, with the missing tail filled in from the germline J gene. The rearrangement links TRBV5-1 to TRBJ2-7; a weak D match, TRBD2 (5 bases). The CDR3 totals 14 residues. Germline V gives CDR1 SGHRS, CDR2 YFSETQ. Trimming left V 6 bases short and J 1 base short, with 14 bases between. CDR3 protein: CASTPGGFSYEQYF. The sequenced CDR3 bases are TGCGCCAGCACTCCGGGCGGGTTTTCCTACGAG.

CDR3 sequence reads: CASSLLLLTGGTEAFF. The covered CDR3 bases are TGTGCCAGCAGCCTGCTGCTCCTGACAGGGGGCACTGAA. This chain connects TRBV13 to TRBJ1-1, with 9 positions matching TRBD1. From the germline J gene comes the end of the CDR3, since the read stops 3 residues before it. Germline V gene data show CDR1 as PRHDT and CDR2 as FYEKMQ (reference sequence). This CDR3 region has 16 residues. V lost 5 bases to trimming and J lost 4 bases; unmatched junction nucleotides: 11.

This clone was picked up many times. The read is 3 residues too short to cover the CDR3 end, so that end is filled in from the germline J gene. This sequence joins TRBV3-1 (or the pseudogene TRBV3-2) and TRBJ2-5, with D hard to call. V lost 0 bases and J lost 4, with 15 bases in between. This CDR3 spans 16 amino acids. Looked up from germline, CDR1 is LGHDT and CDR2 is YNNKEL (reference sequence). CDR3 bases read: TGTGCCAGCAGCCAAGATGCGAACTCCCACAGAGAGACC. Protein sequence: CASSQDANSHRET. The complete CDR3 reads CASSQDANSHRETQYF.

With regard to this clone: The CDR3 end falls 3 residues outside the read, so it is completed with the germline J gene. V usage is TRBV7-2 and J usage is TRBJ1-2; the match to TRBD1 covers 7 bases. CDR3 length equals 14 residues. The germline CDR1 and CDR2 sequences are SGHTA and FQGNSA. Trimming at V came to 5 bases and at J to 1 base, leaving 4 bases not matched to a gene. CDR3 protein: CASSPRDSNYGYTF. The CDR3 bases that were read are TGTGCCAGCAGCCCACGGGACAGTAACTATGGC.

This clone was counted a few times. Coverage ceases 3 residues before the CDR3 finishes, and the germline J gene fills in the end. V gene TRBV7-9 combines with J gene TRBJ1-5; D is unclear. Germline CDR1 SEHNR, CDR2 FQNEAQ (reference sequence). V was cut by 3 bases and J by 6 bases, with 6 bases left in between. This CDR3 comprises 12 residues. CDR3 amino acids: CASSFEGQPQHF. The part of the CDR3 DNA that was read is TGTGCCAGCAGCTTCGAGGGTCAGCCC.

About this clone: The sequenced fragment ends 3 residues before the CDR3 boundary, so the rest is inferred from the germline J gene. The chain uses TRBV2 and TRBJ1-1; TRBD1 aligns across 7 bases. The CDR3 is made up of 16 amino acids. The trim removed 0 bases at V and 1 base at J, leaving 5 bases unmatched. CDR1 is SNHLY, CDR2 FYNNEI, per germline. The sequenced CDR3 bases are TGTGCCAGCAGTGAAGCACTAACAGGGGAGAACACTGAA. Its translation is CASSEALTGENTE. The CDR3 reads in full as CASSEALTGENTEAFF.

The sample holds a few counts of this clone. Coverage ceases 3 residues before the CDR3 finishes, and the germline J gene fills in the end. The chain combines TRBV19 with TRBJ2-2; 8 bases are shared with TRBD1. This CDR3 has 15 residues. Unmatched junction bases numbered 10, after V lost 10 bases and J lost 3 bases. CDR1 is LNHDA, CDR2 SQIVND, per germline (reference sequence). The sequenced part of the CDR3 DNA is TGTGCCACCTGGACCAGGGGGCTCGACACCGGGGAG. Its protein is CATWTRGLDTGE. From start to end, the CDR3 is CATWTRGLDTGELFF.

This clone was seen a few times. The read falls 3 residues short of the CDR3 end, and the missing part is taken from the germline J gene. The chain is built from TRBV7-2 and TRBJ2-4; D perhaps matches TRBD2 (6 bases). This CDR3 spans 15 amino acids. Trimming shortened V by 1 base and J by 0 bases, and 7 bases separated the two germline ends. CDR1 and CDR2 from the germline V gene are SGHTA and FQGNSA. Partial CDR3 DNA: TGTGCCAGCAGCTTAGTAGCGGTAGCCAAAAACATT. Encoded protein: CASSLVAVAKNI. The CDR3 in full is CASSLVAVAKNIQYF.